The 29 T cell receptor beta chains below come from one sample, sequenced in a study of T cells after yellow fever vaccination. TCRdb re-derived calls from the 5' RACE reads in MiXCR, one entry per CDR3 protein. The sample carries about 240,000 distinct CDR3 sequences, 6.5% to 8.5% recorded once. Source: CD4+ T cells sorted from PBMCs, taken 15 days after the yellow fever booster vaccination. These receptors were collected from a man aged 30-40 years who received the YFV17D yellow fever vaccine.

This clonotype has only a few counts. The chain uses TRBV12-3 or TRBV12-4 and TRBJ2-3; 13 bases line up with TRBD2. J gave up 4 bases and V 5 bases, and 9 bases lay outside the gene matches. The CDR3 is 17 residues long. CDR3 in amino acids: CASSGGTSGIWADTQYF. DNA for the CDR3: TGTGCCAGCAGTGGGGGGACTAGCGGGATCTGGGCAGATACGCAGTATTTT.

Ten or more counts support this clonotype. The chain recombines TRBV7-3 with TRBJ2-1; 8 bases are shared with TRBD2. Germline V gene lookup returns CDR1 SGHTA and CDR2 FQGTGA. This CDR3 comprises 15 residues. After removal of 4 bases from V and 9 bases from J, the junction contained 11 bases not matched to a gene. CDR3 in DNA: TGTGCCAGCAGCTACTCGGGAGGGCCAAGGATTGAGCAGTTCTTC. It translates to CASSYSGGPRIEQFF.

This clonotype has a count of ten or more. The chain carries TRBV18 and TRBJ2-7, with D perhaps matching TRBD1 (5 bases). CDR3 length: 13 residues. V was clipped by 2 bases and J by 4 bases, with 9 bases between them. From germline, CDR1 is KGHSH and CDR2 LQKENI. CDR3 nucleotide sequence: TGTGCCAGCTCACCAGGGGCTGGATACGAGCAGTACTTC. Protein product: CASSPGAGYEQYF.

The CDR3 coding sequence is TGTGCCACCAAGGATCAGGGGGGCACTGAAGCTTTCTTT. Protein sequence: CATKDQGGTEAFF. The chain employs TRBV24-1 and TRBJ1-1, with 7 bases fitting TRBD1. The CDR3 runs 13 residues. Germline CDR1 is KGHDR and CDR2 is SFDVKD. The J segment lost 4 bases and the V segment lost 8 bases, leaving 6 bases of the junction unmatched.

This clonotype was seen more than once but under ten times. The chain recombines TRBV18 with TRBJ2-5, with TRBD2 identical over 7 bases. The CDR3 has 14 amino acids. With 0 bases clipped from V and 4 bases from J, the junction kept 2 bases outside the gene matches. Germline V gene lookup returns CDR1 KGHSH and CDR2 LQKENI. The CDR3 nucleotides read TGTGCCAGCTCACCACCGGGAGGGCCAGAGACCCAGTACTTC. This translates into CASSPPGGPETQYF. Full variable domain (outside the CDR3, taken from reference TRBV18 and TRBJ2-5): NAGVMQNPRHLVRRRGQEARLRCSPMKGHSHVYWYRQLPEEGLKFMVYLQKENIIDESGMPKERFSAEFPKEGPSILRIQQVVRGDSAAYFCASSPPGGPETQYFGPGTRLLVL.

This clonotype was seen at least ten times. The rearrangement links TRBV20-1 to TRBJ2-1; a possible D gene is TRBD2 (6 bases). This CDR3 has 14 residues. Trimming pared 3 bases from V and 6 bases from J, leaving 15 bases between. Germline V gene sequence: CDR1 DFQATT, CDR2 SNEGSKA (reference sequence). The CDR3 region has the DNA TGCAGTGCTAGGTTCGGGAGCCATGGCAATGAGCAGTTCTTC. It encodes CSARFGSHGNEQFF.

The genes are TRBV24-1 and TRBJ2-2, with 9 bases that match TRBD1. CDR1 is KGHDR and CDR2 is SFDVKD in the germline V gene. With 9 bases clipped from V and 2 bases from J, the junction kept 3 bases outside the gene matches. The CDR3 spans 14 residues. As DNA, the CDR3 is TGTGCCACCGGGACAGGGACCAACACCGGGGAGCTGTTTTTT. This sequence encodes CATGTGTNTGELFF.

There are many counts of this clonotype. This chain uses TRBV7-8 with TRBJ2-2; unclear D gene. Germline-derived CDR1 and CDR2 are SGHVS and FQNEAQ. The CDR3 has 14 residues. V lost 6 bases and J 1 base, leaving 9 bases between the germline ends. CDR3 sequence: CASRKTENTGELFF. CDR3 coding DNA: TGTGCCAGCAGAAAAACGGAGAACACCGGGGAGCTGTTTTTT.

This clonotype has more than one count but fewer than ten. Here the CDR3 DNA reads TGTGCCAGCAGCTTAGGGGAAGGGACCGGGGAGCTGTTTTTT. This sequence encodes CASSLGEGTGELFF. The rearrangement links TRBV11-3 to TRBJ2-2; D is undetermined. Germline V gene data show CDR1 as SGHNT and CDR2 as YENEEA. The V end lost 1 base, the J end lost 5 bases, and 8 bases lay between the germline ends. This CDR3 is built from 14 residues.

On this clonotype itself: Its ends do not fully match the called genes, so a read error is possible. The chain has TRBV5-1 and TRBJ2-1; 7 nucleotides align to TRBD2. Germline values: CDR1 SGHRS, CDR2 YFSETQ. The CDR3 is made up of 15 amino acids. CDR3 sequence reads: CASSLGGRDYDEQFF. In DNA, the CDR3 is TGCGCCAGCAGCTTGGGGGGGAGGGACTACGATGAGCAGTTCTTC. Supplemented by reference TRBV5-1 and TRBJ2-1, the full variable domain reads KAGVTQTPRYLIKTRGQQVTLSCSPISGHRSVSWYQQTPGQGLQFLFEYFSETQRNKGNFPGRFSGRQFSNSRSEMNVSTLELGDSALYLCASSLGGRDYDEQFFGPGTRLTVL.

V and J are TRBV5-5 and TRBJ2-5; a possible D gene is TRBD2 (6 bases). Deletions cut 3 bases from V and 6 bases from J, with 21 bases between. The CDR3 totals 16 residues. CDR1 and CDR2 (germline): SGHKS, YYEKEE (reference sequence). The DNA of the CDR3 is TGTGCCAGCAGCTCTCCAACTCCCGGGAGTGCGCAGACCCAGTACTTC. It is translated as CASSSPTPGSAQTQYF.

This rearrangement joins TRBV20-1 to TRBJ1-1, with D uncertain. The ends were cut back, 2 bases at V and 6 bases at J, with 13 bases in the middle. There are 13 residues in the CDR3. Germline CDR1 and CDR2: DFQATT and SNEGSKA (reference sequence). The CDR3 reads CSARYPGYPEAFF. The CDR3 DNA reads TGCAGTGCTAGATACCCGGGATACCCTGAAGCTTTCTTT.

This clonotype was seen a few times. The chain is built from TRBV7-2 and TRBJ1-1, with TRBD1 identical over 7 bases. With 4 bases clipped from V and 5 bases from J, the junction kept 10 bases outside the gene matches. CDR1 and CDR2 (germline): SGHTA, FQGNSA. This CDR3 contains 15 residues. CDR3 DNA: TGTGCCAGCAGCTCGCGACAGGGATGGGGAACTGAAGCTTTCTTT. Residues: CASSSRQGWGTEAFF.

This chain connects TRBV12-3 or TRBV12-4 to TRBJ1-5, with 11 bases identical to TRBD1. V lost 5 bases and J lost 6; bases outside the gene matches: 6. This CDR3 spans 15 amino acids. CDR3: CASSRTGGGSQPQHF. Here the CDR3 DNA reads TGTGCCAGCAGTAGGACAGGGGGCGGGAGTCAGCCCCAGCATTTT.

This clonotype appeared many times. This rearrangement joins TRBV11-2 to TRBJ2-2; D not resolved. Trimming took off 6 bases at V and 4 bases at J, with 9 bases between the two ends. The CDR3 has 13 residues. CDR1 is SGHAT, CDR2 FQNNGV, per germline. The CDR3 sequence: CASRALRTGELFF. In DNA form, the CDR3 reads TGTGCCAGCAGGGCCCTCCGCACCGGGGAGCTGTTTTTT.

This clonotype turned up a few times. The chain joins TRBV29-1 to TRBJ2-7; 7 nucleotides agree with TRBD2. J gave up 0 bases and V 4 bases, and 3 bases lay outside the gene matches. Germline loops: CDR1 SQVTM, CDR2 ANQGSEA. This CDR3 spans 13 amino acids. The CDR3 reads CSVVGGSSYEQYF. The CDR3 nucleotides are TGCAGCGTTGTGGGAGGGAGCTCCTACGAGCAGTACTTC.

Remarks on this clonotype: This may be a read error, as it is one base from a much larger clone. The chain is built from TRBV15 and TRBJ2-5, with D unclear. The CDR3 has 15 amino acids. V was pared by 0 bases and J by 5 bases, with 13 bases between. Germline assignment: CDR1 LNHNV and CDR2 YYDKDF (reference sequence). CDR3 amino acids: CATSRDRKGCETQYF. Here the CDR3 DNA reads TGTGCCACCAGCAGAGATCGGAAGGGTTGCGAGACCCAGTACTTC.

The CDR3 loop reads CASSQDPTLAAYNEQFF. CDR3 nucleotides: TGCGCCAGCAGCCAAGACCCCACTTTAGCGGCCTACAATGAGCAGTTCTTC. This rearrangement joins TRBV4-3 to TRBJ2-1; maybe TRBD2 (6 bases). The CDR3 totals 17 residues. From germline, CDR1 is LGHNA and CDR2 YSLEER. V was cut by 0 bases and J by 2 bases, with 14 bases left in between.

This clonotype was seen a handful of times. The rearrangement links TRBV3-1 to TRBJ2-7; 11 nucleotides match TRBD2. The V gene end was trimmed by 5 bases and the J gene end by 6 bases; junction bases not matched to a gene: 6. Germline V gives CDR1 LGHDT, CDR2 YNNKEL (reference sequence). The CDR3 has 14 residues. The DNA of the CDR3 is TGTGCCAGCAGCGATCTAGCGGGAGGCGGCGAGCAGTACTTC. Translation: CASSDLAGGGEQYF.

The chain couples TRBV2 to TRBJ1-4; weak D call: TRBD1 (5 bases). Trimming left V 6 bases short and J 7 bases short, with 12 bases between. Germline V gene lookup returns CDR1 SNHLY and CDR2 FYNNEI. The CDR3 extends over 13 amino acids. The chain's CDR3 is CASREGPGEKLFF. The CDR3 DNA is TGTGCCAGCAGAGAGGGACCAGGTGAAAAACTGTTTTTT.

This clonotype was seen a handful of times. In DNA, the CDR3 is TGCGCCAGCAGCCAAGCGGGACTAGCGGATACGCAGTATTTT. Translated: CASSQAGLADTQYF. The V gene is TRBV4-3, the J gene TRBJ2-3, with TRBD2 matching over 10 bases. CDR1 and CDR2 (germline): LGHNA, YSLEER. V lost 1 base to trimming and J lost 6 bases; unmatched junction nucleotides: 1. The CDR3 has 14 amino acids.

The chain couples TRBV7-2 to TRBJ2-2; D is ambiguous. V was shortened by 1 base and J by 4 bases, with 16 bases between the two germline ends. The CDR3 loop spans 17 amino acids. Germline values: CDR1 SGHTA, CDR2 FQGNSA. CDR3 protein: CASSLVFSRISTGELFF. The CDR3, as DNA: TGTGCCAGCAGCTTAGTTTTTTCAAGGATAAGCACCGGGGAGCTGTTTTTT.

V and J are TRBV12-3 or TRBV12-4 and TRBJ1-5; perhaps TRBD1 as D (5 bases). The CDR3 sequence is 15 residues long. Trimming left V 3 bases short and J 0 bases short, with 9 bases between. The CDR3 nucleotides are TGTGCCAGCAGTTTTCGTAGGGGTAGCAATCAGCCCCAGCATTTT. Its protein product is CASSFRRGSNQPQHF.

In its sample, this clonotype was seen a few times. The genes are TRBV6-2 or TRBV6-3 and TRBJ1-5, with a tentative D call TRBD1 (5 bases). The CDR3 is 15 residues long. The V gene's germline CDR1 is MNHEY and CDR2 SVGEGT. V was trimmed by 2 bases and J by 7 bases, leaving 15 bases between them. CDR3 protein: CASSYNLGGGQPQHF. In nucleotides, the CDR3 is TGTGCCAGCAGTTACAATTTGGGGGGTGGGCAGCCCCAGCATTTT.

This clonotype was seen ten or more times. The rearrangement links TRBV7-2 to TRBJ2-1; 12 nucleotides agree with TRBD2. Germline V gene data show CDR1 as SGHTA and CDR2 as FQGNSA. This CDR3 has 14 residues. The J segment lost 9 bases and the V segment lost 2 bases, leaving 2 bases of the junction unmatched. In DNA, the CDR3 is TGTGCCAGCAGCTTACCTAGCGGGAGGGGTGAGCAGTTCTTC. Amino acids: CASSLPSGRGEQFF.

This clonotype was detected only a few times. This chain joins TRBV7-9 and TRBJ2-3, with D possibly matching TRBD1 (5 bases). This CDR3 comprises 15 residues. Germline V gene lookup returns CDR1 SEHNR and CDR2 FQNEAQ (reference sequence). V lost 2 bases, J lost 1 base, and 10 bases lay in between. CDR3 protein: CASSLLGVGTDTQYF. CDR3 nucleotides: TGTGCCAGCAGCTTACTAGGGGTCGGCACAGATACGCAGTATTTT.

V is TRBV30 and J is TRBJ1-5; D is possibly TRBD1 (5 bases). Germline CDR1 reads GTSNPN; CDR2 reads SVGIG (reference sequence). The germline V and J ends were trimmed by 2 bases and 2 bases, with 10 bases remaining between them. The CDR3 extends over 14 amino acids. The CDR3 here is CAWSQGRGNQPQHF. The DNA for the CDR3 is TGTGCCTGGAGTCAGGGACGGGGCAATCAGCCCCAGCATTTT.

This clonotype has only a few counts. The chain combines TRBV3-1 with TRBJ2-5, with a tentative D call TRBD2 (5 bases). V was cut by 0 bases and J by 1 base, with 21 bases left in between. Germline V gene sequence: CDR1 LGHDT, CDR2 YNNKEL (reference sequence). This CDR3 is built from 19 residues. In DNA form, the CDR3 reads TGTGCCAGCAGCCAAGAATCCCAGAGCTTTGCGGGTATCCAAGAGACCCAGTACTTC. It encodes CASSQESQSFAGIQETQYF.

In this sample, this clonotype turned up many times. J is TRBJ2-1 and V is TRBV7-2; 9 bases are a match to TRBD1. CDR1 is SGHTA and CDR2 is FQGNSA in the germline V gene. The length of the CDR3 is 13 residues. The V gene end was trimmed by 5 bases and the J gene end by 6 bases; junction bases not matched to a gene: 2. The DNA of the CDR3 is TGTGCCAGCAGCAGGGGACAGGGCAATGAGCAGTTCTTC. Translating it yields CASSRGQGNEQFF.